The clone carrying this TCR beta chain was seen at least ten times. Its antigen is as yet unknown. From the multiplex PCR reads, TCRdb called clonotypes with MiXCR, one entry per CDR3 protein. The sample lists more than 100,000 distinct CDR3 sequences; 20% to 25% were seen once. These data originate in a study of breast tumors, draining lymph nodes, adjacent tissues. General study findings and limits: Tumor and nontumor repertoires were significantly more similar in luminal-like than in basal-like breast cancer.

The lymph nodes were axillary draining lymph nodes from breast cancer patients. Germline V gene lookup returns CDR1 SGHVS and CDR2 FQNEAQ. The CDR3 contains 15 residues. J lost 8 bases, V lost 2 bases, and 7 bases had no gene match. Sequenced input: axillary lymph node tissue. The chain uses TRBV7-8 and TRBJ2-1; 9 bases are shared with TRBD2. The sequence was obtained from a female donor with breast cancer. Some clones in this sample may be carry-over from other donors' samples. The CDR3 reads CASSLRGLANDEQFF. The CDR3 nucleotides are TGTGCCAGCAGCTTAAGGGGACTAGCCAACGATGAGCAGTTCTTC.